Below are 16 T cell receptor beta chains sequenced from a single sample in a study of T cells after yellow fever vaccination. TCRdb called the 5' RACE reads again in MiXCR, with one record for every CDR3 protein. This table has about 210,000 distinct CDR3 sequences, approximately 3.3% appearing once. Material: CD4+ T cells sorted from PBMCs, obtained 10 days after the yellow fever booster vaccination. These receptor sequences come from a young man who received the YFV17D yellow fever vaccine.

This clonotype was observed a few times. The J gene is TRBJ2-7, the V gene TRBV30, with D uncertain. The V end lost 3 bases, the J end lost 0 bases, and 6 bases lay between the germline ends. The V gene's germline CDR1 is GTSNPN and CDR2 SVGIG (reference sequence). The CDR3 is 12 residues long. The CDR3 region is CAWRINSYEQYF. Written as DNA, the CDR3 is TGTGCCTGGAGGATTAACTCCTACGAGCAGTACTTC.

This clonotype was seen more than once but under ten times. The chain has TRBV6-6 and TRBJ2-1; possible D gene TRBD1, 5 bases. Germline-derived CDR1 and CDR2 are MNHNY and SVGAGI (reference sequence). This CDR3 is built from 12 residues. V was shortened by 6 bases and J by 6 bases, with 9 bases between the two germline ends. CDR3 DNA sequence: TGTGCCAGCAGGGACACACCCAATGAGCAGTTCTTC. This sequence encodes CASRDTPNEQFF.

This chain's CDR3 is CATSGSGAGGSIQYF. CDR3 nucleotide sequence: TGTGCCACCAGTGGAAGCGGGGCAGGGGGCAGTATCCAGTACTTC. V gene TRBV24-1 combines with J gene TRBJ2-5, with D perhaps TRBD1 (8 bases). This CDR3 comprises 15 residues. The germline V gene encodes CDR1 KGHDR and CDR2 SFDVKD. V lost 5 bases, J lost 10 bases, and 22 bases lay in between.

The table lists this clonotype with many counts. The chain carries TRBV28 and TRBJ2-1; D perhaps matches TRBD1 (6 bases). Trimming cost V 3 bases and J 9 bases, with 18 bases left between them. Per the germline V gene, CDR1 is MDHEN and CDR2 is SYDVKM. This CDR3 has 15 amino acids. In DNA form, the CDR3 reads TGTGCCAGCAGTTTCCCCGACAGGATGTCTGGTGAGCAGTTCTTC. This codes for CASSFPDRMSGEQFF. The full variable domain, in which reference TRBV28 and TRBJ2-1 provide the parts outside the CDR3, is DVKVTQSSRYLVKRTGEKVFLECVQDMDHENMFWYRQDPGLGLRLIYFSYDVKMKEKGDIPEGYSVSREKKERFSLILESASTNQTSMYLCASSFPDRMSGEQFFGPGTRLTVL.

There are a few counts of this clonotype. This chain joins TRBV19 and TRBJ1-6; D is perhaps TRBD1 (5 bases). The CDR3 extends over 14 amino acids. Trimming removed 7 bases at V and 6 bases at J, with 13 bases between. Germline V lookup: CDR1 LNHDA, CDR2 SQIVND (reference sequence). The CDR3 nucleotides are TGTGCCAGTACCACACAGGCGACTAATTCACCCCTCCACTTT. Protein product: CASTTQATNSPLHF.

This clonotype was found many times. This chain links TRBV5-1 with TRBJ1-4, with 8 bases fitting TRBD1. With 2 bases clipped from V and 10 bases from J, the junction kept 10 bases outside the gene matches. The CDR3 extends over 15 amino acids. In germline, CDR1 is SGHRS, CDR2 YFSETQ. CDR3 amino acids: CASSLSVAGGGKLFF. CDR3 bases: TGCGCCAGCAGCTTATCAGTGGCAGGGGGCGGAAAACTGTTTTTT.

This chain links TRBV11-3 with TRBJ2-1; D assignment may be TRBD1 or TRBD2 (5 bases each). V was pared by 2 bases and J by 5 bases, with 13 bases between. The germline CDR1 and CDR2 sequences are SGHNT and YENEEA. The CDR3 is made up of 15 amino acids. CDR3 sequence (DNA): TGTGCCAGCAGCTTACACGGGGCGATAAACAATGAGCAGTTCTTC. Its translation is CASSLHGAINNEQFF.

This clonotype was recorded many times. The rearrangement joins TRBV5-1 to TRBJ2-5; 9 bases are shared with TRBD2. From germline, CDR1 is SGHRS and CDR2 YFSETQ. This CDR3 contains 16 residues. With V trimmed by 3 bases and J by 5 bases, 11 bases remained unmatched. The CDR3 spells CASSSTPRGGLETQYF. CDR3 in DNA: TGCGCCAGCAGCTCCACCCCGCGGGGGGGCCTGGAGACCCAGTACTTC.

This clonotype was seen repeatedly, ten times or more. The chain links TRBV7-3 to TRBJ1-1; D unclear. Looked up from germline, CDR1 is SGHTA and CDR2 is FQGTGA. The CDR3 contains 15 residues. V lost 2 bases and J lost 6, with 16 bases in between. The CDR3 sequence: CASSLSGVSGAEAFF. The CDR3 DNA reads as TGTGCCAGCAGCTTATCCGGGGTTAGCGGTGCTGAAGCTTTCTTT.

This clonotype turned up a few times. The rearrangement uses TRBV20-1 and TRBJ1-6; D remains unclear. The CDR3 totals 16 residues. V dropped 3 bases and J dropped 1 base, with 13 bases sitting between them. The germline V gene has CDR1 DFQATT and CDR2 SNEGSKA (reference sequence). The CDR3 sequence: CSASRAAQSYNSPLHF. The DNA for the CDR3 is TGCAGTGCTAGCCGGGCAGCCCAATCCTATAATTCACCCCTCCACTTT.

This clonotype was picked up a small number of times. The V gene is TRBV20-1, the J gene TRBJ2-2, with 8 bases identical to TRBD1. In germline, CDR1 is DFQATT, CDR2 SNEGSKA (reference sequence). The CDR3 runs 18 residues. Trimming at V came to 0 bases and at J to 0 bases, leaving 9 bases not matched to a gene. CDR3 in amino acids: CSARDLRTGSANTGELFF. Here the CDR3 DNA reads TGCAGTGCTAGAGATCTAAGGACAGGGTCGGCGAACACCGGGGAGCTGTTTTTT.

The sample holds many counts of this clonotype. Written as DNA, the CDR3 is TGCAGCGGGCAGGGACAGAACGTCCAAGAGACCCAGTACTTC. Its translation: CSGQGQNVQETQYF. The chain employs TRBV29-1 and TRBJ2-5; TRBD1 matches at 7 bases. Trimming took 7 bases from V and 1 from J; bases not matched to a gene: 9. Per the germline V gene, CDR1 is SQVTM and CDR2 is ANQGSEA. This CDR3 contains 14 residues.

In its sample, this clonotype was seen many times. The chain is built from TRBV5-1 and TRBJ2-1; D possibly corresponds to TRBD1 (5 bases). The V gene lost 5 bases and the J gene lost 1 base, with 13 bases spanning the gap. The CDR3 has 15 residues. Germline V lookup: CDR1 SGHRS, CDR2 YFSETQ. The CDR3 sequence is CASRDLRVSYNEQFF. The CDR3 DNA reads TGCGCCAGCAGGGATCTCAGGGTTTCCTACAATGAGCAGTTCTTC.

DNA for the CDR3: TGTGCCAGCAGCTTAGGTCAGGGGGTTTACATCTACGAGCAGTACTTC. The encoded protein is CASSLGQGVYIYEQYF. The V and J genes are TRBV11-2 and TRBJ2-7, with TRBD1 identical over 7 bases. The CDR3 length is 16 residues. The V and J ends lost 1 base and 3 bases, in that order; junction bases with no gene match: 9. Germline CDR1 SGHAT, CDR2 FQNNGV. The variable domain in full, completed from reference TRBV11-2 and TRBJ2-7, reads EAGVAQSPRYKIIEKRQSVAFWCNPISGHATLYWYQQILGQGPKLLIQFQNNGVVDDSQLPKDRFSAERLKGVDSTLKIQPAKLEDSAVYLCASSLGQGVYIYEQYFGPGTRLTVT.

This clonotype occurred a few times. The chain employs TRBV5-8 and TRBJ1-1, with D hard to call. The ends were cut back, 3 bases at V and 1 base at J, with 13 bases in the middle. The CDR3 is 15 amino acids. Per the germline V gene, CDR1 is SGHTS and CDR2 is YDEGEE. CDR3 nucleotide sequence: TGTGCCAGCAGCTGGGCGGGCCGGACGAACACTGAAGCTTTCTTT. Encoded protein: CASSWAGRTNTEAFF.

This clonotype has at least ten counts. The chain recombines TRBV4-3 with TRBJ2-2; D remains unclear. The ends were cut back, 5 bases at V and 6 bases at J, with 10 bases in the middle. This CDR3 comprises 13 residues. Germline assignment: CDR1 LGHNA and CDR2 YSLEER. CDR3 sequence reads: CASSTSAPGELFF. The DNA of the CDR3 is TGCGCCAGCAGCACCTCAGCGCCCGGGGAGCTGTTTTTT.